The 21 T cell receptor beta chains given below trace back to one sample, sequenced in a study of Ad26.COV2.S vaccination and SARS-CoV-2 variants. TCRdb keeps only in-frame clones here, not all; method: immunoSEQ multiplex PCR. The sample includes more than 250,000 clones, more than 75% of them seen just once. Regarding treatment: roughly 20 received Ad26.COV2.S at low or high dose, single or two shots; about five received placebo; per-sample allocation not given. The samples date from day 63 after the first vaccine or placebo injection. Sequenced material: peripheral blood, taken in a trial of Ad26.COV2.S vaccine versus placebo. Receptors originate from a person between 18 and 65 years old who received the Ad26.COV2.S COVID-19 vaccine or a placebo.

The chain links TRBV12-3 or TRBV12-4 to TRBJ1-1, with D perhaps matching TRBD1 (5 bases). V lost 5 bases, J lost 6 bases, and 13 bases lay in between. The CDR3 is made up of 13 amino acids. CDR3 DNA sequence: TGTGCCAGCAGTCGCCAGGGTAGCCCTGAAGCTTTCTTT. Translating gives CASSRQGSPEAFF.

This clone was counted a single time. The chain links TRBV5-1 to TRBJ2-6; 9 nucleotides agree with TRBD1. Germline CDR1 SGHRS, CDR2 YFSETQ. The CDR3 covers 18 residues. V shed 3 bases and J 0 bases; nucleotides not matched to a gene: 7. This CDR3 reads CASSYDRGSISGANVLTF. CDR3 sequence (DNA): TGCGCCAGCAGCTATGACAGGGGGAGCATCTCTGGGGCCAACGTCCTGACTTTC.

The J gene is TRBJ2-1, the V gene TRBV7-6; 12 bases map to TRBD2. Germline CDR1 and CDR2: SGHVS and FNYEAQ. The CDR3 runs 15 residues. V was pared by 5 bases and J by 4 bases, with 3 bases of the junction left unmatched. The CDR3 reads CASSPGLAGYNEQFF. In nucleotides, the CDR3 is TGTGCCAGCAGCCCAGGACTAGCGGGGTACAATGAGCAGTTCTTC.

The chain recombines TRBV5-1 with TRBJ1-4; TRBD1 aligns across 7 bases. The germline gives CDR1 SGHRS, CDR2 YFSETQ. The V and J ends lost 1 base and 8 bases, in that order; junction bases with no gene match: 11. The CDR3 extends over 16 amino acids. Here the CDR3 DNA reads TGCGCCAGCAGCTTGCCTACCGGGACAGCCACGGAAAAACTGTTTTTT. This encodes CASSLPTGTATEKLFF.

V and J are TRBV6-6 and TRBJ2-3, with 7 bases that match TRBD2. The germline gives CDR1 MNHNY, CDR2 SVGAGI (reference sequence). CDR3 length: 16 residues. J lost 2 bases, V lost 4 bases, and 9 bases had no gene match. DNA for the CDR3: TGTGCCAGCAGTTCCTCGGGAGGACGAATCACAGATACGCAGTATTTT. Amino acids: CASSSSGGRITDTQYF.

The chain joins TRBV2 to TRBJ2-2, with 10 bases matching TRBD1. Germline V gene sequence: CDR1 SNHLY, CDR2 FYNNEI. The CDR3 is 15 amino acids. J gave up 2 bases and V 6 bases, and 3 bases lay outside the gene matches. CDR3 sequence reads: CASRRTGGNTGELFF. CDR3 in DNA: TGTGCCAGCAGAAGGACAGGGGGTAACACCGGGGAGCTGTTTTTT.

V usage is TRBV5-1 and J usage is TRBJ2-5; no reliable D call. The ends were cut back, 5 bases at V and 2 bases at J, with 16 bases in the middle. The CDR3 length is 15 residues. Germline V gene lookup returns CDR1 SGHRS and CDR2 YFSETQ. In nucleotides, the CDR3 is TGCGCCAGCAGGCCAGGTTCTTTGGGACAAGAGACCCAGTACTTC. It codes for CASRPGSLGQETQYF.

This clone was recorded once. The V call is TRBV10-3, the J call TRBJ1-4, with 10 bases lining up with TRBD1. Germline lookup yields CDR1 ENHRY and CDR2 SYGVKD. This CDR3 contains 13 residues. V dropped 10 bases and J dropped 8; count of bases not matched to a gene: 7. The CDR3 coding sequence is TGTGCCACCTCGGGACAGGGGTACGAAAAACTGTTTTTT. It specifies CATSGQGYEKLFF.

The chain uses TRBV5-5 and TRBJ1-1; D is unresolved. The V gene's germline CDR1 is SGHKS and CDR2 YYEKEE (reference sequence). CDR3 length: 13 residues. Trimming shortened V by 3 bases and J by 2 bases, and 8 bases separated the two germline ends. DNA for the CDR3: TGTGCCAGCAGCTCGGAGGGCAACACTGAAGCTTTCTTT. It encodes CASSSEGNTEAFF.

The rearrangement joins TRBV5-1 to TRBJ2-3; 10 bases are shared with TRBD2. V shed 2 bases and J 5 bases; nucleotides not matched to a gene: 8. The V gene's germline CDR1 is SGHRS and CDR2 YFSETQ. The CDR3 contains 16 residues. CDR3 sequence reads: CASSFIAGGLIDTQYF. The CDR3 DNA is TGCGCCAGCAGCTTCATAGCGGGGGGTTTGATAGATACGCAGTATTTT. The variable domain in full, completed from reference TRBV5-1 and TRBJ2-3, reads KAGVTQTPRYLIKTRGQQVTLSCSPISGHRSVSWYQQTPGQGLQFLFEYFSETQRNKGNFPGRFSGRQFSNSRSEMNVSTLELGDSALYLCASSFIAGGLIDTQYFGPGTRLTVL.

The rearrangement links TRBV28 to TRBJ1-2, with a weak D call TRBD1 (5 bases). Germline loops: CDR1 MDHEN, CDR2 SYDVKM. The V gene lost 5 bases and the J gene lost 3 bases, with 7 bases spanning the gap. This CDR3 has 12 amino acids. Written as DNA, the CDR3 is TGTGCCAGCAGTCCACAGGACTATGGCTACACCTTC. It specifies CASSPQDYGYTF.

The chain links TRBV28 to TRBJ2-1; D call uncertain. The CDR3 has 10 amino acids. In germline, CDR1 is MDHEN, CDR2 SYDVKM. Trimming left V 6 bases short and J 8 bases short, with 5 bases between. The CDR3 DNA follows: TGTGCCAGCAGACTCCATGAGCAGTTCTTC. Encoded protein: CASRLHEQFF.

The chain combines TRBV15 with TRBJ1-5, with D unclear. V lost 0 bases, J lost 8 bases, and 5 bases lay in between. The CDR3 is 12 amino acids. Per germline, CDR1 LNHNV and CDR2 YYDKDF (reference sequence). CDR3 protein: CATSRDEKPQHF. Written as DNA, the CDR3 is TGTGCCACCAGCAGAGATGAAAAGCCCCAGCATTTT.

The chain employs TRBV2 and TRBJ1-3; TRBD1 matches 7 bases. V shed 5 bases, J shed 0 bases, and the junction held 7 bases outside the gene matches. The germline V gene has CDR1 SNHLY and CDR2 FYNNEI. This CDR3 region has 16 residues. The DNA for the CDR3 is TGTGCCAGCAGTCAGACACAGGGGCACTCTGGAAACACCATATATTTT. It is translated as CASSQTQGHSGNTIYF.

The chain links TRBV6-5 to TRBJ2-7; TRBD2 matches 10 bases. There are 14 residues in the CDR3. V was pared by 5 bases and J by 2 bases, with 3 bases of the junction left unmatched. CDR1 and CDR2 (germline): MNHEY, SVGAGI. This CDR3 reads CASSIGLAAYEQYF. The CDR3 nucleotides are TGTGCCAGCAGTATAGGACTAGCGGCCTACGAGCAGTACTTC.

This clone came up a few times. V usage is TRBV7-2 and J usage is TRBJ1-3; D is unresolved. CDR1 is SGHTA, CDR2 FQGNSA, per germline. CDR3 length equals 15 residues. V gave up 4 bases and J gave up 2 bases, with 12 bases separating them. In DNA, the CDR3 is TGTGCCAGCAGCTCCTGGCTCGCTACTGGAAACACCATATATTTT. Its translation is CASSSWLATGNTIYF.

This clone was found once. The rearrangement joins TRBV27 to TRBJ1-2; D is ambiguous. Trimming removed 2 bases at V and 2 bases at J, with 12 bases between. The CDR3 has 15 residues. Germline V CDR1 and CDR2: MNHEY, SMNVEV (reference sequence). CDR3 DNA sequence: TGTGCCAGCAGTTTAAGCGGGTGGGTGAACTATGGCTACACCTTC. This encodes CASSLSGWVNYGYTF.

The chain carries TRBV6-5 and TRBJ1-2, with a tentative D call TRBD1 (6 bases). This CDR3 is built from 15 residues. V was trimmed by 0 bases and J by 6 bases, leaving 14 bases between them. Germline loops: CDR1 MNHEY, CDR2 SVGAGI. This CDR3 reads CASSYSLTPGDGYTF. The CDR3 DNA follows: TGTGCCAGCAGTTACTCCTTAACGCCAGGGGATGGCTACACCTTC.

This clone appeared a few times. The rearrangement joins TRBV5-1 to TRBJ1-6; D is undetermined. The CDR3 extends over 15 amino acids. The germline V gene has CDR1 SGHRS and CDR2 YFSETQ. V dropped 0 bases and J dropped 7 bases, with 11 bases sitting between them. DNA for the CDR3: TGCGCCAGCAGCTTGGGAGGGCCCTCCAATTCACCCCTCCACTTT. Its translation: CASSLGGPSNSPLHF.

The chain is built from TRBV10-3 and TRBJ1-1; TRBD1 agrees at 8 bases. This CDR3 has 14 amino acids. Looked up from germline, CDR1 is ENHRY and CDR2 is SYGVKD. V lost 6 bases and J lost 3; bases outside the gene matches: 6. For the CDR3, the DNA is TGTGCCATCAGGGGACAGGTCGGGGACACTGAAGCTTTCTTT. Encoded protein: CAIRGQVGDTEAFF.

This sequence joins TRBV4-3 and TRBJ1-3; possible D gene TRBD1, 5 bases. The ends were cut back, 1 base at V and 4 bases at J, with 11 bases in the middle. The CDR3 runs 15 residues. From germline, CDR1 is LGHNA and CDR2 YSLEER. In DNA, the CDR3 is TGCGCCAGCAGCCAAGGCGCAGGGTGGGGAAACACCATATATTTT. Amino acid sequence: CASSQGAGWGNTIYF.